The 32 T cell receptor beta chains in this list originate from one sample, sequenced in a study of cytomegalovirus exposure and HLA in healthy donors. The PCR contained 60 Vbeta and 13 Jbeta primers. The protocol was immunoSEQ multiplex PCR, while the TCRdb copy is restricted to in-frame clones and leaves out a portion. The sample records over 150,000 clones, 70% to 80% being singletons. Sequenced sample: PBMCs. These receptors were taken from a man aged 40-49 years in good health and CMV-seronegative.

This clone was counted once. The V and J genes are TRBV10-2 and TRBJ1-5, with D possibly being TRBD1 (6 bases). The CDR3 extends over 14 amino acids. Germline CDR1 is WSHSY and CDR2 is SAAADI. The ends were cut back, 6 bases at V and 4 bases at J, with 13 bases in the middle. DNA of the CDR3: TGCGCCAGCAGGGAGGGGGGGGTTAATCAGCCCCAGCATTTT. Protein: CASREGGVNQPQHF.

This chain uses TRBV6-6 with TRBJ1-1; D unclear. CDR1 and CDR2 from the germline V gene are MNHNY and SVGAGI (reference sequence). V lost 7 bases and J lost 0, with 12 bases in between. The CDR3 totals 14 residues. This CDR3 reads CASKGGLLNTEAFF. The CDR3 bases are TGTGCCAGCAAAGGCGGACTTTTGAACACTGAAGCTTTCTTT.

The rearrangement uses TRBV6-1 and TRBJ2-2; 8 nucleotides align to TRBD1. Germline V gene data show CDR1 as MNHNS and CDR2 as SASEGT. Trimming removed 3 bases from V and 0 bases from J; junction bases left unmatched: 0. CDR3 length: 15 amino acids. CDR3: CASSEDRANTGELFF. The CDR3 nucleotides are TGTGCCAGCAGTGAGGACAGGGCGAACACCGGGGAGCTGTTTTTT.

The rearrangement uses TRBV27 and TRBJ2-1; D ambiguous. CDR3 length: 12 residues. CDR1 and CDR2 (germline): MNHEY, SMNVEV (reference sequence). Trimming pared 4 bases from V and 5 bases from J, leaving 6 bases between. CDR3 DNA sequence: TGTGCCAGCAGTTACACGCACAATGAGCAGTTCTTC. Amino acids: CASSYTHNEQFF.

CDR3 nucleotides: TGTGCCAGCAACCTACCTGGACTAGCCCCCTCGCCAGATACGCAGTATTTT. The encoded protein is CASNLPGLAPSPDTQYF. V usage is TRBV5-6 and J usage is TRBJ2-3, with 8 bases fitting TRBD2. The CDR3 is 17 amino acids. V shed 6 bases, J shed 4 bases, and the junction held 16 bases outside the gene matches. Germline V gene data show CDR1 as SGHDT and CDR2 as YYEEEE.

This chain links TRBV27 with TRBJ1-5; D is unclear. V was trimmed by 3 bases and J by 7 bases, leaving 7 bases between them. Germline CDR1 MNHEY, CDR2 SMNVEV (reference sequence). CDR3 length: 12 amino acids. The chain's CDR3 is CASSFPGQPQHF. DNA for the CDR3: TGTGCCAGCAGTTTTCCCGGGCAGCCCCAGCATTTT.

The rearrangement links TRBV5-4 to TRBJ2-3, with TRBD1 as a possible D gene (5 bases). Germline assignment: CDR1 SGHNT and CDR2 YYREEE (reference sequence). The V end lost 4 bases, the J end lost 3 bases, and 15 bases lay between the germline ends. The CDR3 has 15 residues. The CDR3 is CASSGFTGATDTQYF. CDR3 coding DNA: TGTGCCAGCAGCGGTTTCACAGGTGCTACAGATACGCAGTATTTT.

V usage is TRBV7-2 and J usage is TRBJ1-5, with a possible D match to TRBD1 (6 bases). CDR1 SGHTA and CDR2 FQGNSA come from the germline V gene. V was cut by 5 bases and J by 2 bases, with 19 bases left in between. This CDR3 contains 17 residues. The CDR3 loop reads CASSPPAGAGGNQPQHF. In DNA, the CDR3 is TGTGCCAGCAGCCCGCCCGCGGGGGCAGGCGGCAATCAGCCCCAGCATTTT.

This rearrangement joins TRBV21-1 to TRBJ2-1; TRBD2, as called in the table, went unchecked against the DNA. TRBV21-1 is assigned pseudogene status. The CDR3 has 17 amino acids. CDR3 amino acids: CASSMTSGGSHYNEQFF. CDR3 bases: TGTGCCAGCAGCATGACTAGCGGGGGCTCCCATTACAATGAGCAGTTCTTC.

This clone was observed a few times. The chain couples TRBV5-1 to TRBJ1-2, with D unresolved. The CDR3 runs to 13 residues. Deletions cut 1 base from V and 4 bases from J, with 8 bases between. Germline V gene sequence: CDR1 SGHRS, CDR2 YFSETQ. The CDR3 spells CASSLSYSYGYTF. For the CDR3, the DNA is TGCGCCAGCAGCTTGAGCTATTCCTATGGCTACACCTTC. Full variable domain (rest looked up from reference TRBV5-1 and TRBJ1-2): KAGVTQTPRYLIKTRGQQVTLSCSPISGHRSVSWYQQTPGQGLQFLFEYFSETQRNKGNFPGRFSGRQFSNSRSEMNVSTLELGDSALYLCASSLSYSYGYTFGSGTRLTVV.

This clone was detected once. V is TRBV7-6 and J is TRBJ2-5; D gene ambiguous. Trimming took off 5 bases at V and 2 bases at J, with 15 bases between the two ends. Looked up from germline, CDR1 is SGHVS and CDR2 is FNYEAQ. This CDR3 has 15 residues. CDR3 bases: TGTGCCAGCAGCCCATCCCTGAGCGTACAAGAGACCCAGTACTTC. Translation gives CASSPSLSVQETQYF.

The chain recombines TRBV5-1 with TRBJ2-1; TRBD2 matches 9 bases. The junction had 5 bases not matched to a gene; V was cut back by 3 bases and J by 1 base. This CDR3 is built from 16 residues. CDR1 and CDR2 (germline): SGHRS, YFSETQ. In DNA, the CDR3 is TGCGCCAGCAGCTCCCTGAGCGGGGGGTCCTACAATGAGCAGTTCTTC. It specifies CASSSLSGGSYNEQFF.

The rearrangement links TRBV5-6 to TRBJ1-6, with a weak D call TRBD1 (6 bases). This CDR3 region has 12 residues. Trimming took off 2 bases at V and 14 bases at J, with 11 bases between the two ends. Germline CDR1 reads SGHDT; CDR2 reads YYEEEE. The CDR3 protein is CASSFGGQSLHF. The CDR3, as DNA: TGTGCCAGCAGCTTCGGTGGACAGTCCCTCCACTTT.

The chain employs TRBV7-2 and TRBJ1-1; D is unclear. Germline V lookup: CDR1 SGHTA, CDR2 FQGNSA. Between the trimmed V and J ends, which lost 3 bases and 7 bases, there was a span of 9 bases. The CDR3 is 12 amino acids. CDR3 sequence reads: CASSFTSLEAFF. The DNA for the CDR3 is TGTGCCAGCAGCTTTACATCCCTTGAAGCTTTCTTT.

The rearrangement links TRBV10-3 to TRBJ2-7, with 11 bases aligning to TRBD1. Losses at the gene ends were 3 bases for V and 7 bases for J; bases not matched to a gene: 5. Germline V CDR1 and CDR2: ENHRY, SYGVKD. The length of the CDR3 is 14 residues. This CDR3 is CAISDGQGAREQYF. The DNA for the CDR3 is TGTGCCATCAGTGATGGACAGGGGGCGCGGGAGCAGTACTTC.

The V call is TRBV29-1, the J call TRBJ1-1; possibly TRBD1 for D (5 bases). V was pared by 6 bases and J by 7 bases, with 12 bases between. CDR1 and CDR2 from the germline V gene are SQVTM and ANQGSEA. The length of the CDR3 is 11 residues. The CDR3 sequence: CSVLYRFEAFF. DNA of the CDR3: TGCAGCGTACTGTACAGGTTTGAAGCTTTCTTT.

This clone was seen a handful of times. This chain connects TRBV10-2 to TRBJ2-7; TRBD2 might be the D (6 bases). CDR1 and CDR2 from the germline V gene are WSHSY and SAAADI. CDR3 length: 15 amino acids. V lost 7 bases and J lost 2, with 18 bases in between. Here the CDR3 reads CASTSTGLSTYEQYF. The DNA for the CDR3 is TGCGCCAGCACGTCCACCGGACTATCGACCTACGAGCAGTACTTC.

The rearrangement joins TRBV27 to TRBJ1-6; 8 bases are shared with TRBD1. CDR1 and CDR2 (germline): MNHEY, SMNVEV (reference sequence). The CDR3 consists of 14 residues. V shed 6 bases, J shed 10 bases, and the junction held 8 bases outside the gene matches. DNA of the CDR3: TGTGCCAGCAGACCTAGGACAGGGAACTCACCCCTCCACTTT. It encodes CASRPRTGNSPLHF.

This clone was recorded a few times. The chain links TRBV19 to TRBJ1-1; TRBD1 matches at 7 bases. The CDR3 is made up of 12 amino acids. V dropped 7 bases and J dropped 4; count of bases not matched to a gene: 3. Germline CDR1 and CDR2: LNHDA and SQIVND (reference sequence). The CDR3 spells CASKTGTTEAFF. The CDR3 DNA is TGTGCCAGTAAGACAGGGACCACTGAAGCTTTCTTT.

This clone has only one observation. The chain combines TRBV2 with TRBJ2-6; D call uncertain. The CDR3 runs to 13 residues. The V gene lost 11 bases and the J gene lost 0 bases, with 8 bases spanning the gap. Germline assignment: CDR1 SNHLY and CDR2 FYNNEI. Here the CDR3 reads CAGTVSGANVLTF. As DNA, the CDR3 is TGTGCCGGAACAGTCTCTGGGGCCAACGTCCTGACTTTC.

The chain recombines TRBV4-3 with TRBJ1-4, with D perhaps matching TRBD1 (6 bases). In germline, CDR1 is LGHNA, CDR2 YSLEER. This CDR3 contains 17 residues. V lost 0 bases and J lost 7, with 18 bases in between. The CDR3 region is CASSQDTGQGSREKLFF. Written as DNA, the CDR3 is TGCGCCAGCAGCCAAGATACGGGGCAGGGGAGTCGTGAAAAACTGTTTTTT.

The CDR3 coding sequence is TGTGCCAGCCTCACAGATACGCAGTATTTT. The encoded protein is CASLTDTQYF. The J gene is TRBJ2-3, the V gene TRBV2, with unresolved D. The germline gives CDR1 SNHLY, CDR2 FYNNEI. This CDR3 region has 10 residues. The V gene lost 8 bases and the J gene lost 2 bases, with 2 bases spanning the gap. The full variable domain, rest sourced from reference TRBV2 and TRBJ2-3, is EPEVTQTPSHQVTQMGQEVILRCVPISNHLYFYWYRQILGQKVEFLVSFYNNEISEKSEIFDDQFSVERPDGSNFTLKIRSTKLEDSAMYFCASLTDTQYFGPGTRLTVL.

The chain uses TRBV7-2 and TRBJ2-1, with TRBD2 identical over 10 bases. The V gene's germline CDR1 is SGHTA and CDR2 FQGNSA. With 3 bases clipped from V and 0 bases from J, the junction kept 5 bases outside the gene matches. The CDR3 is 17 residues long. This chain's CDR3 is CASSFPSGGSSYNEQFF. The CDR3 nucleotides are TGTGCCAGCAGCTTTCCTAGCGGGGGAAGCTCCTACAATGAGCAGTTCTTC.

V is TRBV2 and J is TRBJ2-3; 11 bases line up with TRBD2. With V trimmed by 9 bases and J by 2 bases, 4 bases remained unmatched. From germline, CDR1 is SNHLY and CDR2 FYNNEI. This CDR3 is 14 amino acids long. This chain's CDR3 is CASPSGGNTDTQYF. CDR3 DNA: TGTGCCAGTCCTAGCGGGGGGAACACAGATACGCAGTATTTT.

The CDR3 is CSVAQSGGTEAFF. CDR3 bases: TGCAGCGTGGCCCAGAGCGGGGGCACTGAAGCTTTCTTT. This chain connects TRBV29-1 to TRBJ1-1, with a possible D match to TRBD1 (5 bases). The CDR3 has 13 amino acids. Looked up from germline, CDR1 is SQVTM and CDR2 is ANQGSEA. V was clipped by 6 bases and J by 4 bases, with 15 bases between them.

The chain combines TRBV18 with TRBJ2-1; 10 bases match TRBD2. Trimming cost V 3 bases and J 4 bases; bases outside gene matches: 9. Germline V CDR1 and CDR2: KGHSH, LQKENI. The CDR3 length is 17 residues. The CDR3 sequence is CASSPLASGGSYNEQFF. DNA of the CDR3: TGTGCCAGCTCACCCCTAGCTAGCGGGGGATCGTACAATGAGCAGTTCTTC. The complete variable domain, with remaining parts taken from reference TRBV18 and TRBJ2-1, reads NAGVMQNPRHLVRRRGQEARLRCSPMKGHSHVYWYRQLPEEGLKFMVYLQKENIIDESGMPKERFSAEFPKEGPSILRIQQVVRGDSAAYFCASSPLASGGSYNEQFFGPGTRLTVL.

The gene calls are TRBV2 and TRBJ2-7; D unclear. Germline assignment: CDR1 SNHLY and CDR2 FYNNEI. V was cut by 3 bases and J by 1 base, with 10 bases left in between. The CDR3 has 14 amino acids. The CDR3 DNA reads TGTGCCAGCAGTGACGGGTATCGATCCTACGAGCAGTACTTC. This gives the protein CASSDGYRSYEQYF.

V gene TRBV30 combines with J gene TRBJ2-5, with no clear D. The CDR3 consists of 16 residues. The germline V gene has CDR1 GTSNPN and CDR2 SVGIG (reference sequence). V was cut by 0 bases and J by 7 bases, with 21 bases left in between. The CDR3 coding sequence is TGTGCCTGGAGTGTACGGGTCAACCCTTGGCTGGGGACCCAGTACTTC. This codes for CAWSVRVNPWLGTQYF.

The chain employs TRBV5-6 and TRBJ2-5; D not certain. The germline CDR1 and CDR2 sequences are SGHDT and YYEEEE. The V end lost 0 bases, the J end lost 4 bases, and 13 bases lay between the germline ends. The CDR3 consists of 15 residues. The CDR3 is CASSLDWQEVETQYF. The CDR3, as DNA: TGTGCCAGCAGCTTGGATTGGCAGGAAGTAGAGACCCAGTACTTC.

The count of this clone is one. This chain joins TRBV4-2 and TRBJ2-4, with a possible D match to TRBD2 (5 bases). V lost 0 bases and J lost 7, with 13 bases in between. This CDR3 comprises 15 residues. CDR1 is LGHNA, CDR2 YNFKEQ, per germline. The CDR3 loop reads CASSQDLAGENIQYF. CDR3 nucleotide sequence: TGTGCCAGCAGCCAAGATCTGGCGGGTGAGAACATTCAGTACTTC.

DNA of the CDR3: TGTGCCAGCAGCTCTGGACAGGGGGCGTTTTATGAGCAGTTCTTC. It specifies CASSSGQGAFYEQFF. The chain has TRBV7-9 and TRBJ2-1; 11 bases match TRBD1. Trimming at V came to 4 bases and at J to 8 bases, leaving 7 bases not matched to a gene. Per the germline V gene, CDR1 is SEHNR and CDR2 is FQNEAQ (reference sequence). The CDR3 is 15 amino acids.

V is TRBV29-1 and J is TRBJ1-2; tentative D call: TRBD1 (5 bases). Germline V gene sequence: CDR1 SQVTM, CDR2 ANQGSEA. V gave up 7 bases and J gave up 6 bases, with 15 bases separating them. CDR3 length: 12 amino acids. The CDR3 is CSGGVREDGYTF. CDR3 DNA sequence: TGCAGCGGGGGGGTCAGGGAAGATGGCTACACCTTC.